The rows below give T cell receptor beta chains drawn from one sample of a study of PD-1 blockade in classical Hodgkin lymphoma. Data came from immunoSEQ multiplex PCR; TCRdb stores just in-frame clones and leaves some out. The profile shows over 15,000 clones, around 72% of them singletons. The sequencing here drew on CD4+ T cells from blood, taken before the fourth cycle of nivolumab. The receptors were gathered from a human donor with classical Hodgkin lymphoma. The CDR3 runs from the conserved cysteine through the conserved F or W. D genes are given only for firm matches. Part of the rows lack a size; the others show once, few, many or a class for expanded clones.

v_call	j_call	clone_size	d_call	cdr3_aa	cdr3_nt
TRBV6-5	TRBJ2-3	.	TRBD2	CATSQRGVTDTQYF	TGTGCCACGTCCCAGCGGGGGGTCACAGATACGCAGTATTTT
TRBV19	TRBJ2-3	.	TRBD1	CASSRGQGTDTQYF	TGTGCCAGTAGCCGGGGACAGGGGACAGATACGCAGTATTTT
TRBV6-5	TRBJ2-1	.	.	CASSLGQQVAYNEQFF	TGTGCCAGCAGTTTGGGCCAGCAGGTCGCCTACAATGAGCAGTTCTTC
TRBV5-6	TRBJ2-4	.	TRBD1	CASSRQGLNIQYF	TGTGCCAGCAGCCGACAGGGATTAAACATTCAGTACTTC
TRBV9	TRBJ2-2	few	.	CASSALVESGELFF	TGTGCCAGCAGTGCCCTTGTCGAAAGCGGGGAGCTGTTTTTT
TRBV9	TRBJ1-2	.	.	CASSPGGGFYGYTF	TGTGCCAGCAGCCCCGGCGGGGGTTTCTATGGCTACACCTTC
TRBV28	TRBJ2-1	.	.	CASSPNWYNEQFF	TGTGCCAGCAGTCCCAACTGGTACAATGAGCAGTTCTTC
TRBV6-6	TRBJ2-1	.	.	CASSPWVYNEQFF	TGTGCCAGCAGCCCCTGGGTGTACAATGAGCAGTTCTTC
TRBV30	TRBJ2-2	.	TRBD2	CAWSVLAGVGELFF	TGTGCCTGGAGTGTCTTAGCGGGAGTCGGGGAGCTGTTTTTT
TRBV7-9	TRBJ2-3	.	.	CASRGGGTDTQYF	TGTGCCAGCAGAGGGGGGGGCACAGATACGCAGTATTTT
TRBV11-1	TRBJ2-3	.	.	CASISGTLGTDTQYF	TGTGCCAGCATCTCCGGGACACTAGGAACAGATACGCAGTATTTT